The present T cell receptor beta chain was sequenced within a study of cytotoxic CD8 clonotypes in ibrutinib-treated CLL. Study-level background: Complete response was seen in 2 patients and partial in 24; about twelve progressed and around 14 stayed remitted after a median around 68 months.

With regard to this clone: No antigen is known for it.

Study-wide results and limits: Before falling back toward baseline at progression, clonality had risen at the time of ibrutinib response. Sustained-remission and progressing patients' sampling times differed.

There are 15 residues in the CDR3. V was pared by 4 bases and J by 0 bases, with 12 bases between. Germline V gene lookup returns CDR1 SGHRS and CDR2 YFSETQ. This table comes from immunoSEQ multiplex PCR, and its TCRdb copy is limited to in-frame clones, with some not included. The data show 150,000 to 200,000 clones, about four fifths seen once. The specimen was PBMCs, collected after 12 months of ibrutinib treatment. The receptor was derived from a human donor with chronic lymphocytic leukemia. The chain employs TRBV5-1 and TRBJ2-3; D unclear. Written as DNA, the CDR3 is TGCGCCAGCAGCCCAGACTCCTCTAGCACAGATACGCAGTATTTT. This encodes CASSPDSSSTDTQYF.